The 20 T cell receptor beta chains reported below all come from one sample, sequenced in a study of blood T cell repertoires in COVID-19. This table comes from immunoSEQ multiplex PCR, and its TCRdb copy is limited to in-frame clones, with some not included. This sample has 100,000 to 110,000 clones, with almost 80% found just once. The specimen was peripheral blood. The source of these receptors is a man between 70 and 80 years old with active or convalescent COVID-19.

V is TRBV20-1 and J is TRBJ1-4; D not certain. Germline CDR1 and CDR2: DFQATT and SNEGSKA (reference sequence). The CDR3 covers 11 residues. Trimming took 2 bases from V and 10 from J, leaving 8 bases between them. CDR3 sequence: CSARYSGKLFF. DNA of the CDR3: TGCAGTGCTAGATACTCTGGAAAACTGTTTTTT.

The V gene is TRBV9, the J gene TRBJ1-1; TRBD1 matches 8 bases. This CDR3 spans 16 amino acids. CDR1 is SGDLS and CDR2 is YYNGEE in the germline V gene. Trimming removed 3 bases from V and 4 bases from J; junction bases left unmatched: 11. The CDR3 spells CASSATPGTGSTEAFF. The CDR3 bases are TGTGCCAGCAGCGCTACACCCGGGACAGGCAGCACTGAAGCTTTCTTT.

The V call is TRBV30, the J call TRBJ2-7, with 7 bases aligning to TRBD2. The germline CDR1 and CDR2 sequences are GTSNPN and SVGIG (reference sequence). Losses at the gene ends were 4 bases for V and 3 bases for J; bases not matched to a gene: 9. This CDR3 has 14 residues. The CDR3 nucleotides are TGTGCCTGGACCCGTCGCGGGAGACTCTACGAGCAGTACTTC. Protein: CAWTRRGRLYEQYF.

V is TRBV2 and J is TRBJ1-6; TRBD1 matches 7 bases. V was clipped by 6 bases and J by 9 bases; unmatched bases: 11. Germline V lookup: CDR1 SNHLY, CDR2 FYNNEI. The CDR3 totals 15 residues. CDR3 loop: CASRIQGPRGSPLHF. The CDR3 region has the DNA TGTGCCAGCAGAATACAGGGGCCTCGAGGTTCACCCCTCCACTTT. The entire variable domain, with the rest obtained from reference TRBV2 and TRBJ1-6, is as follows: EPEVTQTPSHQVTQMGQEVILRCVPISNHLYFYWYRQILGQKVEFLVSFYNNEISEKSEIFDDQFSVERPDGSNFTLKIRSTKLEDSAMYFCASRIQGPRGSPLHFGNGTRLTVT.

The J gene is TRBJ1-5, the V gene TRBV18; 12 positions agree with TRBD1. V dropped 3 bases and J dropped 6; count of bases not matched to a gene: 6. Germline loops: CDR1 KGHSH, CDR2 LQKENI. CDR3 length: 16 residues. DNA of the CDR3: TGTGCCAGCTCACCGGGGACAGGGGGCGCATCTCAGCCCCAGCATTTT. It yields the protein CASSPGTGGASQPQHF.

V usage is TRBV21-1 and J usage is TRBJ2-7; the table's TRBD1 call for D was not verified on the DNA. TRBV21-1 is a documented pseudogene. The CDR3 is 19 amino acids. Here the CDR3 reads CASSATDNLRDRGDYEQYF. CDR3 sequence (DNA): TGTGCCAGCAGCGCAACAGATAACCTCCGCGACAGGGGCGACTACGAGCAGTACTTC.

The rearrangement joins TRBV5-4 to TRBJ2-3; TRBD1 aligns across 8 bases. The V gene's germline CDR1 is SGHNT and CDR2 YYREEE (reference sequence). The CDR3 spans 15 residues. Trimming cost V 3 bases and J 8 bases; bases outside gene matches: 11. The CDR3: CASSSPLSDRATQYF. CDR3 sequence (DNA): TGTGCCAGCAGCTCCCCACTCTCGGACAGGGCTACGCAGTATTTT.

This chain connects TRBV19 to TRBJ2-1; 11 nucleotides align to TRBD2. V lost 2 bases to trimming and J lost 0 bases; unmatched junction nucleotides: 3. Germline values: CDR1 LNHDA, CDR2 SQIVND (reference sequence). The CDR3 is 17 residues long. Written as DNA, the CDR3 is TGTGCCAGTAGTATACCTCTAGCGGGGGGCTCCTACAATGAGCAGTTCTTC. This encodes CASSIPLAGGSYNEQFF.

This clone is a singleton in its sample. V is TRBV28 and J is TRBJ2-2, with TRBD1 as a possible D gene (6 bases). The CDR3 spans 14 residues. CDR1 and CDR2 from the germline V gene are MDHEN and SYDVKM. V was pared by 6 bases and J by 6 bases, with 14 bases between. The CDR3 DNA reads TGTGCCAGCAGCCCCAGGGGAAGGGCCGGGGAGCTGTTTTTT. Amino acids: CASSPRGRAGELFF.

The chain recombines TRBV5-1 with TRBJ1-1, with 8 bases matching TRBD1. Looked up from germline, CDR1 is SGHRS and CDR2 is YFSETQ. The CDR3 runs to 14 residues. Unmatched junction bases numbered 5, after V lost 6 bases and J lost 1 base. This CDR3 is CASTAGTGNTEAFF. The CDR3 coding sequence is TGCGCCAGCACCGCCGGGACAGGGAACACTGAAGCTTTCTTT.

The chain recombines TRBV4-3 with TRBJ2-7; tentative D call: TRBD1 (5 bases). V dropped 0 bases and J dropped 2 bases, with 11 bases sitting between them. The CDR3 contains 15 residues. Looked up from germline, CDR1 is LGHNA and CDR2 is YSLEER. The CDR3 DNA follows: TGCGCCAGCAGCCAAGAAGCAGGGCTCCCCTACGAGCAGTACTTC. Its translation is CASSQEAGLPYEQYF.

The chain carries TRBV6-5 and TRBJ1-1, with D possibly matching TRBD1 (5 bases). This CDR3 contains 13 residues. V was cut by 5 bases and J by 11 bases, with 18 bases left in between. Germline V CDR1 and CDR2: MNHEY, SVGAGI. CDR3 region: CASSPNPGGVAFF. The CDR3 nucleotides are TGTGCCAGCAGTCCAAATCCGGGGGGGGTGGCTTTCTTT.

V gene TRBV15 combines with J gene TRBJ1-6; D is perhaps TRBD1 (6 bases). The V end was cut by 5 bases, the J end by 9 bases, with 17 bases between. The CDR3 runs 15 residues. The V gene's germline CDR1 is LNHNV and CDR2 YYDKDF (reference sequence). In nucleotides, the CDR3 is TGTGCCACCAGCGTAGAACAGGGTTTTGGTTCACCCCTCCACTTT. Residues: CATSVEQGFGSPLHF.

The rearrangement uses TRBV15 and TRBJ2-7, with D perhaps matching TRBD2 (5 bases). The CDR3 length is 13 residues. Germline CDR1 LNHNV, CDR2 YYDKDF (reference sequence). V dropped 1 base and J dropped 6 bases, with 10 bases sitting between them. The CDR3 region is CATSRVSGFEQYF. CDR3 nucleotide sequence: TGTGCCACCAGCAGAGTATCGGGGTTCGAGCAGTACTTC.

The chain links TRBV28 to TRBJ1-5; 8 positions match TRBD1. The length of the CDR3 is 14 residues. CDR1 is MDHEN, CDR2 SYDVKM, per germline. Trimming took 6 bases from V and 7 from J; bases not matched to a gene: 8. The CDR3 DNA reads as TGTGCCAGCAGCCGGACAGGGCCCAGGCAGCCCCAGCATTTT. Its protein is CASSRTGPRQPQHF.

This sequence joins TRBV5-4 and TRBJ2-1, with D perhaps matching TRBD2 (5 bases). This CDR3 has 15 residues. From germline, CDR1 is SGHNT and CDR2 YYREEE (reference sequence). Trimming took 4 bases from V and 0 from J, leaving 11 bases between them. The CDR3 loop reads CASSASGSSYNEQFF. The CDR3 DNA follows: TGTGCCAGCAGCGCTTCGGGGAGCTCCTACAATGAGCAGTTCTTC.

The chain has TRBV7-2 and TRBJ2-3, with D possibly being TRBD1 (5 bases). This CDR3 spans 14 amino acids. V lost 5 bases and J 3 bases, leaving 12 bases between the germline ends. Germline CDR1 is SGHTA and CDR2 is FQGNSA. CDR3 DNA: TGTGCCAGCAGCCTGAATGGGGCGACAGATACGCAGTATTTT. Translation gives CASSLNGATDTQYF.

Written as DNA, the CDR3 is TGTGCCAGCAGCCAAGTCCTGGGGAGCGGGGGGACCAGCACAGATACGCAGTATTTT. It translates to CASSQVLGSGGTSTDTQYF. The chain has TRBV4-2 and TRBJ2-3, with 9 nucleotides matching TRBD2. Trimming at V came to 1 base and at J to 0 bases, leaving 11 bases not matched to a gene. The CDR3 sequence is 19 residues long. Per germline, CDR1 LGHNA and CDR2 YNFKEQ.

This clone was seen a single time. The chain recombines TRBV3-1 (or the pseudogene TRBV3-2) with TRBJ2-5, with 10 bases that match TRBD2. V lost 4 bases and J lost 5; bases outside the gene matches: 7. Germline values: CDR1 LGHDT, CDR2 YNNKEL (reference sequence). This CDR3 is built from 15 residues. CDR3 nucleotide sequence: TGTGCCAGCAGCCGAAGCGGGAGGGCCGGGGAGACCCAGTACTTC. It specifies CASSRSGRAGETQYF.

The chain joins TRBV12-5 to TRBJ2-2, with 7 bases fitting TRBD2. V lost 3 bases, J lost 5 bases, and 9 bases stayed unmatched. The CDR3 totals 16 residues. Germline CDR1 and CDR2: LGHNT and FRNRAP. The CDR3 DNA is TGTGCTAGTGGTTTCGGGAGTAGCGGGTCTACCGGGGAGCTGTTTTTT. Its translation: CASGFGSSGSTGELFF.